These T cell receptor beta chains were read from a single sample in a study of T cells after yellow fever vaccination. TCRdb re-derived calls from the 5' RACE reads in MiXCR, one entry per CDR3 protein. The sample carries tens of thousands of distinct CDR3 sequences, about 6.5% recorded once. This specimen was CD8+ T cells sorted from PBMCs, taken roughly 47 days after the first yellow fever vaccination. The receptors were gathered from a man younger than 35 who received the YFV17D yellow fever vaccine. Each CDR3 is given with its conserved first and last residue. D genes are given only for firm matches. Expanded clones are given a class, and other clones once, few, many or no size at all.

v_call: TRBV15; j_call: TRBJ1-5; d_call: .; clone_size: many; cdr3_nt: TGTGCCACCAGCTCATCTTCGGGGATGGGGCCCCAGCATTTT; cdr3_aa: CATSSSSGMGPQHF
v_call: TRBV2; j_call: TRBJ2-3; d_call: TRBD2; clone_size: many; cdr3_nt: TGTGCCAGCAGTCGCCATTGGCGGGGGGCGGGATGCGATACGCAGTATTTT; cdr3_aa: CASSRHWRGAGCDTQYF
v_call: TRBV25-1; j_call: TRBJ2-5; d_call: TRBD2; clone_size: .; cdr3_nt: TGTGCCAGCAGTGAATCTCAAGCGGGGGGGCCTAGGGAGACCCAGTACTTC; cdr3_aa: CASSESQAGGPRETQYF
v_call: TRBV4-1; j_call: TRBJ2-2; d_call: .; clone_size: few; cdr3_nt: TGCGCCAGCAGCCAAGGCCTTCAGACCGGGGAGCTGTTTTTT; cdr3_aa: CASSQGLQTGELFF
v_call: TRBV20-1; j_call: TRBJ2-7; d_call: TRBD1; clone_size: few; cdr3_nt: TGCAGTGCTCAGGGGTTTCCGGACAGGAACTACTACGAGCAGTACTTC; cdr3_aa: CSAQGFPDRNYYEQYF
v_call: TRBV29-1; j_call: TRBJ1-2; d_call: .; clone_size: .; cdr3_nt: TGCAGCGTCCGGGGCCAGGCTCCGGGCTTCACCTTC; cdr3_aa: CSVRGQAPGFTF
v_call: TRBV12-3/TRBV12-4; j_call: TRBJ2-3; d_call: TRBD1; clone_size: many; cdr3_nt: TGTGCCAGCAGTGGACAGGGAGCTCCGCAGTATTTT; cdr3_aa: CASSGQGAPQYF
v_call: TRBV12-3/TRBV12-4; j_call: TRBJ2-3; d_call: TRBD2; clone_size: once; cdr3_nt: TGTCCCAGCCTTCCGGGACTAGCGGGAGGTGATACGCAGTATTTT; cdr3_aa: CPSLPGLAGGDTQYF
v_call: TRBV15; j_call: TRBJ2-2; d_call: .; clone_size: many; cdr3_nt: TGTGCCACCAGCACACAGGCTCCGGGGCCCGGGGAGCTGTTTTTT; cdr3_aa: CATSTQAPGPGELFF
v_call: TRBV7-9; j_call: TRBJ1-1; d_call: .; clone_size: many; cdr3_nt: TGTGCCAGCAGCTTAGCGGGGTACAGGGCGGAGGACACTGAAGCTTTCTTT; cdr3_aa: CASSLAGYRAEDTEAFF
v_call: TRBV4-1; j_call: TRBJ2-1; d_call: .; clone_size: many; cdr3_nt: TGCGCCAGCAGCCAAGATTTAGACTGGAGCTCCTACAATGAGCAGTTCTTC; cdr3_aa: CASSQDLDWSSYNEQFF
v_call: TRBV28; j_call: TRBJ2-3; d_call: .; clone_size: few; cdr3_nt: TGTGCCAGCGGGGCAGGGATATTGTCAGATACGCAGTATTTT; cdr3_aa: CASGAGILSDTQYF
v_call: TRBV5-4; j_call: TRBJ2-2; d_call: TRBD1; clone_size: .; cdr3_nt: TGTGCCAGCAGCTTGACAGGGGGCGTCCCCGGGGAGCTGTTTTTT; cdr3_aa: CASSLTGGVPGELFF
v_call: TRBV9; j_call: TRBJ2-3; d_call: TRBD2; clone_size: .; cdr3_nt: TGTGCCAGCAGCGCGGGACTAGCGGGGTCGCAGTATTTT; cdr3_aa: CASSAGLAGSQYF
v_call: TRBV7-2; j_call: TRBJ1-5; d_call: .; clone_size: .; cdr3_nt: TGTGCCAGCAGCTTAGCTGTATCGAGGTCTGAACAGCCCCAGCATTTT; cdr3_aa: CASSLAVSRSEQPQHF
v_call: TRBV5-6; j_call: TRBJ2-7; d_call: .; clone_size: .; cdr3_nt: TGTGCCAGCACCCTGTATAACTCCTACGAGCAGTACTTC; cdr3_aa: CASTLYNSYEQYF
v_call: TRBV27; j_call: TRBJ2-3; d_call: .; clone_size: few; cdr3_nt: TGTGCCAGCAAATTCCCCGGCTCGCCGGGCACAGATACGCAGTATTTT; cdr3_aa: CASKFPGSPGTDTQYF
v_call: TRBV7-2; j_call: TRBJ1-6; d_call: .; clone_size: .; cdr3_nt: TGTGCCAGCAGCCGCGATCAGAGACCCCTCCACTTT; cdr3_aa: CASSRDQRPLHF
v_call: TRBV4-3; j_call: TRBJ1-1; d_call: TRBD1; clone_size: many; cdr3_nt: TGCGCCAGCAGCCAAGAGGACAGGGGACCTGAAGCTTTCTTT; cdr3_aa: CASSQEDRGPEAFF
v_call: TRBV12-3/TRBV12-4; j_call: TRBJ2-7; d_call: .; clone_size: .; cdr3_nt: TGTGCCAGCAGTTTACGACAGGATACCTACGAGCAGTACTTC; cdr3_aa: CASSLRQDTYEQYF
v_call: TRBV11-2; j_call: TRBJ2-5; d_call: .; clone_size: few; cdr3_nt: TGTGCCAGCAGCTTCCCTCGGGCGGCAGGAGGGGCAGAGACCCAGTACTTC; cdr3_aa: CASSFPRAAGGAETQYF
v_call: TRBV7-6; j_call: TRBJ1-5; d_call: .; clone_size: .; cdr3_nt: TGTGCCAGCAGCTCCTCGACAGGCTGGGGGCAGCCCCAGCATTTT; cdr3_aa: CASSSSTGWGQPQHF
v_call: TRBV15; j_call: TRBJ1-1; d_call: .; clone_size: many; cdr3_nt: TGTGCCACCAGCAGAGAAGCGGGCCCTGAAGCTTTCTTT; cdr3_aa: CATSREAGPEAFF
v_call: TRBV4-2; j_call: TRBJ2-3; d_call: .; clone_size: many; cdr3_nt: TGTGCCAGCAGCCAAGAGGACCGGGGCAACACAGATACGCAGTATTTT; cdr3_aa: CASSQEDRGNTDTQYF
v_call: TRBV19; j_call: TRBJ1-5; d_call: .; clone_size: few; cdr3_nt: TGTGCCAGTAGTATGGGTGGCAATCAGCCCCAGCATTTT; cdr3_aa: CASSMGGNQPQHF
v_call: TRBV15; j_call: TRBJ1-1; d_call: .; clone_size: .; cdr3_nt: TGTGCCACCAGCAGAGCCCCCGACACTGAAGCTTTCTTT; cdr3_aa: CATSRAPDTEAFF
v_call: TRBV7-3; j_call: TRBJ2-1; d_call: TRBD2; clone_size: many; cdr3_nt: TGTGCCAGCAGCCCTAGCGGGGGGAACTACAATGAGCAGTTCTTC; cdr3_aa: CASSPSGGNYNEQFF
v_call: TRBV21-1; j_call: TRBJ2-5; d_call: .; clone_size: many; cdr3_nt: TGTGCCAGCAGCCGTGCCATCCGGGCCATGCGACAAGAGACCCAGTACTTC; cdr3_aa: CASSRAIRAMRQETQYF
v_call: TRBV5-6; j_call: TRBJ2-1; d_call: .; clone_size: few; cdr3_nt: TGTGCCAGCAGCCTCCAGGACTGGGTCTCCTACAATGAGCAGTTCTTC; cdr3_aa: CASSLQDWVSYNEQFF
v_call: TRBV7-6; j_call: TRBJ1-2; d_call: .; clone_size: many; cdr3_nt: TGTGCCAGCAGCCCGGGGGGGACGTATGGCTACACCTTC; cdr3_aa: CASSPGGTYGYTF
v_call: TRBV7-8; j_call: TRBJ2-2; d_call: TRBD2; clone_size: .; cdr3_nt: TGTGCCAGCAGCCCCCCCCGCGGGGGGGACACCGGGGAGCTGTTTTTT; cdr3_aa: CASSPPRGGDTGELFF
v_call: TRBV4-1; j_call: TRBJ2-3; d_call: TRBD2; clone_size: many; cdr3_nt: TGCGCCAGCAGCCAAGTAACGGGAGCGGGGGGGTCAGATACGCAGTATTTT; cdr3_aa: CASSQVTGAGGSDTQYF
v_call: TRBV7-7; j_call: TRBJ2-3; d_call: TRBD2; clone_size: .; cdr3_nt: TGTGCCAGCAGCCTCTCGGGGGGGGCTACGCAGTATTTT; cdr3_aa: CASSLSGGATQYF
v_call: TRBV27; j_call: TRBJ2-3; d_call: TRBD2; clone_size: many; cdr3_nt: TGTGCCAGCAGGCGGGGGGGTGGGGGTACGCAGTATTTT; cdr3_aa: CASRRGGGGTQYF
v_call: TRBV6-6; j_call: TRBJ2-7; d_call: .; clone_size: many; cdr3_nt: TGTGCCAGCAGCGTGGGGATCGAGCAGTACTTC; cdr3_aa: CASSVGIEQYF
v_call: TRBV6-5; j_call: TRBJ1-4; d_call: TRBD1; clone_size: many; cdr3_nt: TGTGCCAGCAGTCGGACAGGGGGGATAAATGAAAAACTGTTTTTT; cdr3_aa: CASSRTGGINEKLFF
v_call: TRBV7-9; j_call: TRBJ2-5; d_call: TRBD2; clone_size: many; cdr3_nt: TGTGCCAGCAGCTTCCCGGGAGGGGAGACCCAGTACTTC; cdr3_aa: CASSFPGGETQYF
v_call: TRBV4-1; j_call: TRBJ1-1; d_call: .; clone_size: .; cdr3_nt: TGCGCCAGCAGCCAAGACCGGAGAGGGAGAAAGGTTTTCTTT; cdr3_aa: CASSQDRRGRKVFF
v_call: TRBV27; j_call: TRBJ2-7; d_call: TRBD2; clone_size: many; cdr3_nt: TGTGCCAGCAGTTTTTCTAGCGGGGACCGCTCCTACGAGCAGTACTTC; cdr3_aa: CASSFSSGDRSYEQYF
v_call: TRBV29-1; j_call: TRBJ2-3; d_call: .; clone_size: many; cdr3_nt: TGCAGCGGCGTGGGATACACAGATACGCAGTATTTT; cdr3_aa: CSGVGYTDTQYF
v_call: TRBV7-9; j_call: TRBJ2-4; d_call: .; clone_size: many; cdr3_nt: TGTGCCAGCAGCTTCGGCCGCCTAGCCAAAAACATTCAGTACTTC; cdr3_aa: CASSFGRLAKNIQYF
v_call: TRBV29-1; j_call: TRBJ2-1; d_call: .; clone_size: many; cdr3_nt: TGCAGCGTTGAAACGGCCAGGGTGTATGAGCAGTTCTTC; cdr3_aa: CSVETARVYEQFF
v_call: TRBV4-1; j_call: TRBJ2-1; d_call: .; clone_size: many; cdr3_nt: TGCGCCAGCAGCCAATACAGGGAAAATGAGCAGTTCTTC; cdr3_aa: CASSQYRENEQFF
v_call: TRBV25-1; j_call: TRBJ2-3; d_call: TRBD2; clone_size: .; cdr3_nt: TGTGCCAGCAGTGACGGGACTAGCAGGGCAGATACGCAGTATTTT; cdr3_aa: CASSDGTSRADTQYF
v_call: TRBV12-3/TRBV12-4; j_call: TRBJ2-2; d_call: .; clone_size: many; cdr3_nt: TGTGCCAGCAGCCTACAAGGGGCTACCGGGGAGCTGTTTTTT; cdr3_aa: CASSLQGATGELFF
v_call: TRBV4-2; j_call: TRBJ2-3; d_call: TRBD1; clone_size: .; cdr3_nt: TGTGCCAGCAGCCAAGAGGCTGGGGCAGGGGGCTTCTCAGATACGCAGTATTTT; cdr3_aa: CASSQEAGAGGFSDTQYF
v_call: TRBV5-1; j_call: TRBJ2-1; d_call: .; clone_size: few; cdr3_nt: TGTGCCAGCAGCTTGAGGCAGGAGTCCTACAATGAGCAGTTCTTC; cdr3_aa: CASSLRQESYNEQFF
v_call: TRBV7-6; j_call: TRBJ2-1; d_call: .; clone_size: many; cdr3_nt: TGTGCCAGCAGCTTCGAGGCTAGCCTCTACAATGAGCAGTTCTTC; cdr3_aa: CASSFEASLYNEQFF
v_call: TRBV5-1; j_call: TRBJ2-7; d_call: TRBD2; clone_size: many; cdr3_nt: TGCGCCAGCAGCTTGGCCGCGGGAGCACCCTACGAGCAGTACTTC; cdr3_aa: CASSLAAGAPYEQYF
v_call: TRBV12-3/TRBV12-4; j_call: TRBJ2-6; d_call: .; clone_size: few; cdr3_nt: TGTGCCAGCAGAAGATCCGGACAGTCTGGGGCCAACGTCCTGACTTTC; cdr3_aa: CASRRSGQSGANVLTF
v_call: TRBV5-5; j_call: TRBJ2-7; d_call: TRBD1; clone_size: many; cdr3_nt: TGTGCCAGCAGCTCTAGGACAGGGCTGACCTACGAGCAGTACTTC; cdr3_aa: CASSSRTGLTYEQYF